This T cell receptor beta chain was documented in a study of blood T cells in healthy people across ages. Together with a sample-barcoded 5' primer, a J-beta primer mix was included in a second PCR lasting about 7 to 11 cycles. TCRdb independently ran MiXCR on the 5' RACE reads; one entry per CDR3 protein. In the table there are hundreds of thousands of distinct CDR3 sequences, 40% to 45% of which are singletons. The CDR3 sequence is 19 residues long. The V and J ends lost 4 bases and 6 bases, in that order; junction bases with no gene match: 15. Germline CDR1 KGHDR, CDR2 SFDVKD. The sequenced sample was blood. The chain couples TRBV24-1 to TRBJ1-4; TRBD1 matches 11 bases. The sequence was collected from a woman in her fifties or sixties in good health. CDR3 region: CATSDATGTGGRRHEKLFF. The DNA for the CDR3 is TGTGCCACCAGTGACGCTACCGGGACAGGGGGACGTCGCCATGAAAAACTGTTTTTT.